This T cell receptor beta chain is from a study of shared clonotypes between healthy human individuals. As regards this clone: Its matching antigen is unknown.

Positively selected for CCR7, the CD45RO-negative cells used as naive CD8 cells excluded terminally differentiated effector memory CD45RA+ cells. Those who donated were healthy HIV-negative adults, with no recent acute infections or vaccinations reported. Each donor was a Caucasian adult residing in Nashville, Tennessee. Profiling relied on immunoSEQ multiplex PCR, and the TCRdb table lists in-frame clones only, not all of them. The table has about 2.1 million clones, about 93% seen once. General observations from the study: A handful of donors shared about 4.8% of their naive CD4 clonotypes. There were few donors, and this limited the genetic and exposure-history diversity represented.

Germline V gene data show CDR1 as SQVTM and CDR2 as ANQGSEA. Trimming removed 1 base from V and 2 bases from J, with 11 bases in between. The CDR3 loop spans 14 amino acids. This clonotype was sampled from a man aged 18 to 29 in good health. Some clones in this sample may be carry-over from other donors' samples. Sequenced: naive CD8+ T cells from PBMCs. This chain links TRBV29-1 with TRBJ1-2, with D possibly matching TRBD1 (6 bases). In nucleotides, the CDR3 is TGCAGCGTTGAAGGCCGGGGGGCGAACTATGGCTACACCTTC. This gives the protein CSVEGRGANYGYTF.